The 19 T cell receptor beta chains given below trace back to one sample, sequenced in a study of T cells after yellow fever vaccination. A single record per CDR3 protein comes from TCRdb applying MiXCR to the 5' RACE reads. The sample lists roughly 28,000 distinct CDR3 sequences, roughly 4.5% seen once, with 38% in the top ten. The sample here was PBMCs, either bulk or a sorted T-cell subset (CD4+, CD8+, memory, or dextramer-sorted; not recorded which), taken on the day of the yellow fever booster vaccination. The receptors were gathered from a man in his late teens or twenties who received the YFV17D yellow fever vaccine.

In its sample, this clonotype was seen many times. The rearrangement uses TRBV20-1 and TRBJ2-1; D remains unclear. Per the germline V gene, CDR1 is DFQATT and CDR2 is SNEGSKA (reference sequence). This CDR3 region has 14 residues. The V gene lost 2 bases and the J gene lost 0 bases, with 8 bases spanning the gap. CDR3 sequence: CSARPIGSYNEQFF. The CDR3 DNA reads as TGCAGTGCTAGACCTATCGGCTCCTACAATGAGCAGTTCTTC.

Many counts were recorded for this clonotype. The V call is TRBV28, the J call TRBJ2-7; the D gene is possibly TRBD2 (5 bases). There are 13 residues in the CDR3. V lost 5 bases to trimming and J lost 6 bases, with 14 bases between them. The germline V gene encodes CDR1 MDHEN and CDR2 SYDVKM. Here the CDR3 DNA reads TGTGCCAGCAGTAGGACTCCGCCTGGCGAGCAGTACGTC. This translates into CASSRTPPGEQYV.

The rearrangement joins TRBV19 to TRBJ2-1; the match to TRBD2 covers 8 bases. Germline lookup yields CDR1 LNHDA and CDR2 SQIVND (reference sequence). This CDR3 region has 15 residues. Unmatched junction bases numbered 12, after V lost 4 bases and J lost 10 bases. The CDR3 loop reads CASSTRGLAGQEQFF. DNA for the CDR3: TGTGCCAGTAGTACCCGAGGACTAGCTGGTCAGGAGCAGTTCTTC.

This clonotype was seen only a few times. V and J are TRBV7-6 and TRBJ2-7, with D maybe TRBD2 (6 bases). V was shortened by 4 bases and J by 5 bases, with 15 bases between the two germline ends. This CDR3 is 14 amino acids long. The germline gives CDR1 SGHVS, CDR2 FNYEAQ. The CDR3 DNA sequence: TGTGCCAGCAGCTCAGTTCGGGGGTACCACGAGCAGTACTTC. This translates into CASSSVRGYHEQYF. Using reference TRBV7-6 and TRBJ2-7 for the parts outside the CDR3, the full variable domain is GAGVSQSPRYKVTKRGQDVALRCDPISGHVSLYWYRQALGQGPEFLTYFNYEAQQDKSGLPNDRFSAERPEGSISTLTIQRTEQRDSAMYRCASSSVRGYHEQYFGPGTRLTVT.

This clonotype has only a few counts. The CDR3 here is CASTLRGGMNIETQYF. The DNA of the CDR3 is TGTGCCAGCACACTACGAGGCGGGATGAACATAGAGACCCAGTACTTC. This chain uses TRBV28 with TRBJ2-5, with a weak D call TRBD2 (6 bases). The CDR3 runs 16 residues. The germline gives CDR1 MDHEN, CDR2 SYDVKM. The V and J ends lost 7 bases and 4 bases respectively, with 22 bases between them.

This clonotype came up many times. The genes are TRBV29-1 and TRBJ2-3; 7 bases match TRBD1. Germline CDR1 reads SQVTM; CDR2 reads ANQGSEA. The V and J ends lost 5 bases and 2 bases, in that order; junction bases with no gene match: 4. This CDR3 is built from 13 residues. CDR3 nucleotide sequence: TGCAGCGTTAGACAGGGATACACAGATACGCAGTATTTT. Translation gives CSVRQGYTDTQYF.

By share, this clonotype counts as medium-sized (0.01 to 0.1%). The CDR3 DNA follows: TGTGCCAGCAGTGACGGGGGGGCGACAGATACGCAGTATTTT. Its protein is CASSDGGATDTQYF. The V call is TRBV6-4, the J call TRBJ2-3, with D perhaps matching TRBD2 (7 bases). CDR3 length: 14 amino acids. In germline, CDR1 is MRHNA, CDR2 SNTAGT. V lost 2 bases, J lost 3 bases, and 9 bases lay in between.

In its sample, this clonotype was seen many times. CDR3 loop: CASSPGAGAVDTEAFF. The CDR3 DNA reads as TGCGCCAGCAGCCCCGGGGCGGGGGCTGTCGACACTGAAGCTTTCTTT. The J gene is TRBJ1-1, the V gene TRBV5-1; D is possibly TRBD1 (6 bases). V lost 4 bases to trimming and J lost 3 bases, with 19 bases between them. The CDR3 runs to 16 residues. Germline assignment: CDR1 SGHRS and CDR2 YFSETQ.

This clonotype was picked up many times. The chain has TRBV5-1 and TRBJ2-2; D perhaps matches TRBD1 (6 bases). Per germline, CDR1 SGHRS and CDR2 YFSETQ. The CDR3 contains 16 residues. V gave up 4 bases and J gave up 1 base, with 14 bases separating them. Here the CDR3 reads CASSPPGTLNTGELFF. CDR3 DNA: TGCGCCAGCAGCCCACCCGGGACACTGAACACCGGGGAGCTGTTTTTT.

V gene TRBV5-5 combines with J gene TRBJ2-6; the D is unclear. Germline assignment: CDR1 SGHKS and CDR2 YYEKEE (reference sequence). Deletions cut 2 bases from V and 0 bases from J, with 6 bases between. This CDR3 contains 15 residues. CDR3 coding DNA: TGTGCCAGCAGCTTCGGCTTCTCTGGGGCCAACGTCCTGACTTTC. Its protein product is CASSFGFSGANVLTF.

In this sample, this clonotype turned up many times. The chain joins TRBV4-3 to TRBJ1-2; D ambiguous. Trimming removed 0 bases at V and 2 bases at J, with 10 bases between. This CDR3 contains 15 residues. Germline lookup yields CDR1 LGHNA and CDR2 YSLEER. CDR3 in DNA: TGCGCCAGCAGCCAAGATTTATGGCAGAACTATGGCTACACCTTC. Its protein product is CASSQDLWQNYGYTF.

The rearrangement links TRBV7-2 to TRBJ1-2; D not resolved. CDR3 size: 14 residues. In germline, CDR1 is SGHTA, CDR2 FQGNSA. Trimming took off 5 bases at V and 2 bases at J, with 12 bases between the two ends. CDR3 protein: CASSRLPSNYGYTF. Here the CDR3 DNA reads TGTGCCAGCAGCCGGCTCCCGTCCAACTATGGCTACACCTTC.

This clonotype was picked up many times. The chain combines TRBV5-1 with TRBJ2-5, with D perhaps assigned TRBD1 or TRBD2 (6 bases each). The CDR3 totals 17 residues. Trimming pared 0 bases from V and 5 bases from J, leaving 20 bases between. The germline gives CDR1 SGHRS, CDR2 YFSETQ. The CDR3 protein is CASSLGSPTGAGETQYF. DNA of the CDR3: TGCGCCAGCAGCTTGGGGTCCCCAACGGGGGCTGGGGAGACCCAGTACTTC.

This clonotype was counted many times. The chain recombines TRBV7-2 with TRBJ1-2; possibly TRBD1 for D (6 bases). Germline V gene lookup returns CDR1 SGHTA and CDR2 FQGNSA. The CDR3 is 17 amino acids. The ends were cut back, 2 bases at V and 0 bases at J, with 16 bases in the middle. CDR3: CASSLRIRQATNYGYTF. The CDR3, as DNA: TGTGCCAGCAGCTTACGTATCCGACAGGCGACTAACTATGGCTACACCTTC.

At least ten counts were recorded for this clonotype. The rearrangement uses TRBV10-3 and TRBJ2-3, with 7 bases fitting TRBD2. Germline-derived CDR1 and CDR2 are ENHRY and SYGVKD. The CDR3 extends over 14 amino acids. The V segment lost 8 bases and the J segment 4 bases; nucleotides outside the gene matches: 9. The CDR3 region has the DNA TGTGCCATCCAATTCGGTAGCGGGCCAGATACGCAGTATTTT. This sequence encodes CAIQFGSGPDTQYF.

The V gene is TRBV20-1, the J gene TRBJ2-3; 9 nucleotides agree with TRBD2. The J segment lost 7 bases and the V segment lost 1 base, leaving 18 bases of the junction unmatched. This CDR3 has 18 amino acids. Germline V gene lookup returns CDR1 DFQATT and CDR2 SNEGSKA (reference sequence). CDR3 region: CSARASITYSGGGNTQYF. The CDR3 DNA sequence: TGCAGTGCTAGAGCATCAATCACTTATAGCGGGGGTGGGAATACGCAGTATTTT.

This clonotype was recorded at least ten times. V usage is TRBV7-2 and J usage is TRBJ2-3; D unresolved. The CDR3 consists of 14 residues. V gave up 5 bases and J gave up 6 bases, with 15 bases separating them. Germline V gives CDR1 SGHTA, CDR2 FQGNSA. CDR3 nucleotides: TGTGCCAGCAGCCCACAAGTAACTGGGGATACGCAGTATTTT. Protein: CASSPQVTGDTQYF.

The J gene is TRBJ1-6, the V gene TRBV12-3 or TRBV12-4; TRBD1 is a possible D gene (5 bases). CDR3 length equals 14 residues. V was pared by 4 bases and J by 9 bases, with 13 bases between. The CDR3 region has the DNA TGTGCCAGCAGTTCTCCGGGACCGGGTTCACCCCTCCACTTT. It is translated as CASSSPGPGSPLHF.

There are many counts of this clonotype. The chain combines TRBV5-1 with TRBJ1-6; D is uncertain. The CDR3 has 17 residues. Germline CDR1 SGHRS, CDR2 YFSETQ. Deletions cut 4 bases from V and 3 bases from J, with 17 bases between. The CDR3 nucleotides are TGCGCCAGCAGCCCGGCCTCGGGGAGCGACTATAATTCACCCCTCCACTTT. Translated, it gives CASSPASGSDYNSPLHF.